This TCR beta chain was sequenced during a study of T-cell reconstitution after alpha-beta-depleted transplantation in children. J lost 7 bases, V lost 3 bases, and 6 bases had no gene match. The CDR3 length is 14 residues. Per the germline V gene, CDR1 is SGHRS and CDR2 is YFSETQ. This clonotype showed up just a few times. As yet, its antigen is unknown. Regarding the study as a whole: After one year, T-cell counts and TCRbeta diversity mostly came from new T cells.

The TCRbeta library was prepared with unique molecular identifiers. TCRdb re-derived calls from the PCR reads in MiXCR, one entry per CDR3 protein. The top ten clones hold less than 15% of a sample with around 490,000 distinct CDR3 sequences, over 9.5% of them seen once. This chain joins TRBV5-1 and TRBJ1-5, with 8 bases aligning to TRBD1. This clonotype was obtained from a female patient between 2 and 10 years old who had a stem cell transplant for aplastic anemia, so the T cells may come from the graft donor. The input for sequencing was PBMCs, mostly from graft donor cells, taken 180 days after TCRalphabeta/CD19-depleted stem cell transplant. The CDR3 sequence is CASSSGQGQQPQHF. The DNA for the CDR3 is TGCGCCAGCAGCTCCGGACAGGGACAACAGCCCCAGCATTTT.